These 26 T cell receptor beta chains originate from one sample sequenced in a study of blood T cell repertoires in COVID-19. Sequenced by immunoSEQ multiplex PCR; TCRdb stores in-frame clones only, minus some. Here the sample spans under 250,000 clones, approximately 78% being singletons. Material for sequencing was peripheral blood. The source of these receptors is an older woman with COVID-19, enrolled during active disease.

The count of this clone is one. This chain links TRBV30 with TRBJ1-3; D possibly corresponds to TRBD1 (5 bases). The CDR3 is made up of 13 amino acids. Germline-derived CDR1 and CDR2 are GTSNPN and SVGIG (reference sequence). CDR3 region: CATQGSSGNTIYF. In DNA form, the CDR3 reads TGTGCTACTCAGGGTTCCTCTGGAAACACCATATATTTT.

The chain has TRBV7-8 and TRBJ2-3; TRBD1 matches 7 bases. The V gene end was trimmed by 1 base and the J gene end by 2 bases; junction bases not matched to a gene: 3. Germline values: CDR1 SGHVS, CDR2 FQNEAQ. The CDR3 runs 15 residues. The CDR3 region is CASSLGQGSTDTQYF. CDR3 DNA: TGTGCCAGCAGCTTAGGACAGGGCTCCACAGATACGCAGTATTTT.

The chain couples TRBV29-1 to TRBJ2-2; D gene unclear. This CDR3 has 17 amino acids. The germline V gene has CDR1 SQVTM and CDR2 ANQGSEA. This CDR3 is CLMSRLIRTNNTGELFF. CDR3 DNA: TGCCTCATGTCCCGGTTGATCCGAACCAATAACACCGGGGAGCTGTTTTTT.

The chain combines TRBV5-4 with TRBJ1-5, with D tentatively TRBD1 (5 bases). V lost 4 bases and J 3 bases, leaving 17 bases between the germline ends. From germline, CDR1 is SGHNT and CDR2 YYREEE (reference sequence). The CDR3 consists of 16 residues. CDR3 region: CASSPRVGGNNQPQHF. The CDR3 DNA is TGTGCCAGCAGCCCTCGGGTCGGGGGAAACAATCAGCCCCAGCATTTT.

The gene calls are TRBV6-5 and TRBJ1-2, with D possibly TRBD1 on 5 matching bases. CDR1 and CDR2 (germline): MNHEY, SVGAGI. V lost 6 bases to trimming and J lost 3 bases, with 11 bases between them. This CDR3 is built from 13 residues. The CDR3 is CASSLRADYGYTF. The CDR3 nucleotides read TGTGCCAGCAGCCTCAGGGCGGACTATGGCTACACCTTC.

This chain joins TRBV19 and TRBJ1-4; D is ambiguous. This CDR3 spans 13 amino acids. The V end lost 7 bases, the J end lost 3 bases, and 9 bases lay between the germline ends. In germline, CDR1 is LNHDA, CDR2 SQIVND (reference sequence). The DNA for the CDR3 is TGTGCCAGTAACGTCAGGCCTAATGAAAAACTGTTTTTT. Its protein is CASNVRPNEKLFF. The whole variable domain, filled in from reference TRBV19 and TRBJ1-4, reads DGGITQSPKYLFRKEGQNVTLSCEQNLNHDAMYWYRQDPGQGLRLIYYSQIVNDFQKGDIAEGYSVSREKKESFPLTVTSAQKNPTAFYLCASNVRPNEKLFFGSGTQLSVL.

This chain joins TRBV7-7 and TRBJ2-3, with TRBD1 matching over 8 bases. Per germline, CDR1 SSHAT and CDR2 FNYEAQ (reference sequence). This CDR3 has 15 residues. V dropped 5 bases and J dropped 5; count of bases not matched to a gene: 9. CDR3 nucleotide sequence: TGTGCCAGCAGCCCTCAACAGGGGGTTATAGATACGCAGTATTTT. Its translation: CASSPQQGVIDTQYF.

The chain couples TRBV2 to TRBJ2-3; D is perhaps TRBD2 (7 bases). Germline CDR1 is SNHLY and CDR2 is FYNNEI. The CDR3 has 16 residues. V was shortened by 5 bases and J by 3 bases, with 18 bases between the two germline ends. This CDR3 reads CASSSPEGGGTDTQYF. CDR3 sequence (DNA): TGTGCCAGCAGTTCGCCGGAGGGGGGAGGGACAGATACGCAGTATTTT. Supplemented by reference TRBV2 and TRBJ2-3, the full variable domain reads EPEVTQTPSHQVTQMGQEVILRCVPISNHLYFYWYRQILGQKVEFLVSFYNNEISEKSEIFDDQFSVERPDGSNFTLKIRSTKLEDSAMYFCASSSPEGGGTDTQYFGPGTRLTVL.

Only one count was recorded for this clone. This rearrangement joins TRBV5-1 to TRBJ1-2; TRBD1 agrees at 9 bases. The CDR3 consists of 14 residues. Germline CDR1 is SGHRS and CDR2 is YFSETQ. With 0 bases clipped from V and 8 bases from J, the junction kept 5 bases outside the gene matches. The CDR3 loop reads CASSLEQGARGYTF. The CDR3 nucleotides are TGCGCCAGCAGCTTGGAACAGGGGGCTCGAGGCTACACCTTC.

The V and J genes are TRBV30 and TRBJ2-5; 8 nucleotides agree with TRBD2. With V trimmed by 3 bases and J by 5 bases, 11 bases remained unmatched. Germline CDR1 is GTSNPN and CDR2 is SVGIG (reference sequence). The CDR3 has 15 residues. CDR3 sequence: CAWRPAGAILETQYF. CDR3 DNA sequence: TGTGCCTGGAGGCCAGCGGGAGCTATCTTGGAGACCCAGTACTTC.

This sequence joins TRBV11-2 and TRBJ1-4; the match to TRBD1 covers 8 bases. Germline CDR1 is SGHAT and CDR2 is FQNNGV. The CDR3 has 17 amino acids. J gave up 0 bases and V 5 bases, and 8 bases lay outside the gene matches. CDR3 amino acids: CASSRPGTGSTNEKLFF. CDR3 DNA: TGTGCCAGCAGCCGACCCGGGACAGGTTCAACTAATGAAAAACTGTTTTTT.

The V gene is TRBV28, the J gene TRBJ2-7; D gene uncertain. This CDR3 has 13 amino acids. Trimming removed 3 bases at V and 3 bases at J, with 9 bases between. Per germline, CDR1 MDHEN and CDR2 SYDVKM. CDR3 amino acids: CASSFHNNYEQYF. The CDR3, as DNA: TGTGCCAGCAGTTTTCACAATAACTACGAGCAGTACTTC.

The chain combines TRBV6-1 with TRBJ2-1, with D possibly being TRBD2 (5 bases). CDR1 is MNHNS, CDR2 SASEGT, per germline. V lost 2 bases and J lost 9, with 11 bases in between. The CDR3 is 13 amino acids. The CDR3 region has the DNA TGTGCCAGCAGTGAAACACTAGGAAGTGAGCAGTTCTTC. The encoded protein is CASSETLGSEQFF.

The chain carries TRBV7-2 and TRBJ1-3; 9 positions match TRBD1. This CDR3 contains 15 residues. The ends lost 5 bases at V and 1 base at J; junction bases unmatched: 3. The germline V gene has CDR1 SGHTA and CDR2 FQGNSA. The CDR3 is CASSRDRVSGNTIYF. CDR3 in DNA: TGTGCCAGCAGCCGGGACAGGGTGTCTGGAAACACCATATATTTT.

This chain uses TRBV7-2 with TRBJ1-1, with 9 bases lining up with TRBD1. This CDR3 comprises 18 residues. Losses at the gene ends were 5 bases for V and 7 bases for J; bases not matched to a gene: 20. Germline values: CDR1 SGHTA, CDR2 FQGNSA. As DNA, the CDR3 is TGTGCCAGCAGCGCCGGACAGGGGAAGGAGGGTACACTGGGTGAAGCTTTCTTT. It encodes CASSAGQGKEGTLGEAFF.

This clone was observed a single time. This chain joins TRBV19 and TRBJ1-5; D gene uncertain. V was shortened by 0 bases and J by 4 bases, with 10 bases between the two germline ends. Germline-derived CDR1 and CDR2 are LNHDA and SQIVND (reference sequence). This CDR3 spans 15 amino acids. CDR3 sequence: CASSIDLGGNQPQHF. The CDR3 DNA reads TGTGCCAGTAGTATAGATTTGGGAGGTAATCAGCCCCAGCATTTT.

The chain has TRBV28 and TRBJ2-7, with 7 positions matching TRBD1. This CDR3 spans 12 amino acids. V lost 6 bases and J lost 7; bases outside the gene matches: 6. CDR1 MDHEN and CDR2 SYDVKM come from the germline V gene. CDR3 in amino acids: CASSQPGQEQYF. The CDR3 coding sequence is TGTGCCAGCAGCCAACCGGGACAGGAGCAGTACTTC.

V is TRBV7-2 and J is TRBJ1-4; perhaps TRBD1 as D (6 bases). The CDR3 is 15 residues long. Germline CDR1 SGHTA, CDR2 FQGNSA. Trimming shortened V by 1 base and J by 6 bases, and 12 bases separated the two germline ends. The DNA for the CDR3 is TGTGCCAGCAGCTTAGGTTCAGGGGTTGATGAAAAACTGTTTTTT. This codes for CASSLGSGVDEKLFF.

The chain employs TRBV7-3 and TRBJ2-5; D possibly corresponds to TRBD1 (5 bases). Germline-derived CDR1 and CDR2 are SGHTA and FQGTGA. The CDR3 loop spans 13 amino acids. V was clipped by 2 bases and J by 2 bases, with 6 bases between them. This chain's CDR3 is CASSLDRQETQYF. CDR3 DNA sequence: TGTGCCAGCAGCTTAGACAGACAAGAGACCCAGTACTTC.

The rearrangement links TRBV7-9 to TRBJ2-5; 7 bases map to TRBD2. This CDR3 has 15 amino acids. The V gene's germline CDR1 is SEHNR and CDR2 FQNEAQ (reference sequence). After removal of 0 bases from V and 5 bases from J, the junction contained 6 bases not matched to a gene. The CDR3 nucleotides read TGTGCCAGCAGCTTAGCTTTAGCGGGTATTGAGACCCAGTACTTC. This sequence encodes CASSLALAGIETQYF.

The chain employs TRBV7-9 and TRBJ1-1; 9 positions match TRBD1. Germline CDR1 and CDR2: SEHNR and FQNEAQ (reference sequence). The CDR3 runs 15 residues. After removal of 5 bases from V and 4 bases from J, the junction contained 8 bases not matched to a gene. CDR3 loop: CASSELQGAPTEAFF. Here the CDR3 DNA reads TGTGCCAGCAGCGAGTTACAGGGGGCGCCCACTGAAGCTTTCTTT.

In DNA, the CDR3 is TGTGCCAGCAGTGACAGGCTAGCGGGAGGGGGAACAGATACGCAGTATTTT. Translating gives CASSDRLAGGGTDTQYF. The chain employs TRBV2 and TRBJ2-3; 12 bases align to TRBD2. The length of the CDR3 is 17 residues. V was clipped by 3 bases and J by 3 bases; unmatched bases: 7. CDR1 SNHLY and CDR2 FYNNEI come from the germline V gene.

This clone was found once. The DNA of the CDR3 is TGTGCCAGCAGCTTGGGTTCGGGAGCGAACACTGAAGCTTTCTTT. It codes for CASSLGSGANTEAFF. The V gene is TRBV5-4, the J gene TRBJ1-1; D is undetermined. CDR3 length: 15 amino acids. Germline values: CDR1 SGHNT, CDR2 YYREEE (reference sequence). Trimming cost V 0 bases and J 1 base, with 10 bases left between them.

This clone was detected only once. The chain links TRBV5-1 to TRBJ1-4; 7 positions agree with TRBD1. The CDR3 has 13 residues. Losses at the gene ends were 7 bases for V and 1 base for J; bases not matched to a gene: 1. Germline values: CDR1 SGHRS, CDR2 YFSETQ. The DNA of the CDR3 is TGCGCCAGCCGACAGGGAACTAATGAAAAACTGTTTTTT. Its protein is CASRQGTNEKLFF.

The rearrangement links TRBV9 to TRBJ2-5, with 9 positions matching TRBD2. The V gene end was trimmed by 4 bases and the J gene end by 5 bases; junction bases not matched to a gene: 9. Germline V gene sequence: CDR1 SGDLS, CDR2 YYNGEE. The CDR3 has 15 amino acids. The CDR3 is CASSPYLAGIETQYF. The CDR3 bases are TGTGCCAGCAGCCCTTACCTAGCGGGAATCGAGACCCAGTACTTC.

The CDR3 is CASSYSLGGAAGYTF. As DNA, the CDR3 is TGTGCCAGCAGTTATTCTTTAGGGGGCGCCGCCGGCTACACCTTC. The V call is TRBV6-5, the J call TRBJ1-2; 7 positions match TRBD1. The CDR3 contains 15 residues. Trimming cost V 3 bases and J 8 bases; bases outside gene matches: 12. Germline CDR1 MNHEY, CDR2 SVGAGI.